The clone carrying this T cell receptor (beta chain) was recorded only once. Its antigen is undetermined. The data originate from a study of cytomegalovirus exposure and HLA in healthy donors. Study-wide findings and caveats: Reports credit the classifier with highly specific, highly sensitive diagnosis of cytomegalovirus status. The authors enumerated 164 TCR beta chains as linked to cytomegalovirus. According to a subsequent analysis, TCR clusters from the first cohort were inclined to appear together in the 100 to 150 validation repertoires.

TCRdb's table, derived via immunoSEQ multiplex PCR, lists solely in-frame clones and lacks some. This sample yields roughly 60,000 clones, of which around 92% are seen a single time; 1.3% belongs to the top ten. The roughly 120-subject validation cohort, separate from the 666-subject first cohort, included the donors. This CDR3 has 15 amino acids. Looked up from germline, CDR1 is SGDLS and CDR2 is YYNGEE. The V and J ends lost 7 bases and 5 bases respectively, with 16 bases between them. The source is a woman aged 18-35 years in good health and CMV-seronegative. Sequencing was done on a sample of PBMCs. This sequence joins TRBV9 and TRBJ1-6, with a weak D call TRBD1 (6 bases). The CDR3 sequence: CASGRGTRNNSPLHF. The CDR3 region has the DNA TGTGCCAGCGGAAGGGGGACTAGGAATAATTCACCCCTCCACTTT.